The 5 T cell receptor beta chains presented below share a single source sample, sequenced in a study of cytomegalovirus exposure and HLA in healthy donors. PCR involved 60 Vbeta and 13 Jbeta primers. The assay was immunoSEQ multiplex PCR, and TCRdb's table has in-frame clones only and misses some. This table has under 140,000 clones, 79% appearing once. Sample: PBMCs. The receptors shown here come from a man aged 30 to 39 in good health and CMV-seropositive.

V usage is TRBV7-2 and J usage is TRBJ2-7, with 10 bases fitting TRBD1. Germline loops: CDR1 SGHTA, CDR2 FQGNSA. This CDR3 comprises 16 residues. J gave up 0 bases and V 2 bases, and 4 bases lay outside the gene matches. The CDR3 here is CASSLRGTGASYEQYF. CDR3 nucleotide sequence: TGTGCCAGCAGCTTAAGAGGGACAGGGGCCTCCTACGAGCAGTACTTC.

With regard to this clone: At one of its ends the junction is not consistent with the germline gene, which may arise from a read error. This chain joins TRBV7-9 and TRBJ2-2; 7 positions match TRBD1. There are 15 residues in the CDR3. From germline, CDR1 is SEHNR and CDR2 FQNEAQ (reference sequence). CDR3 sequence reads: CSSRPGTANTGELFF. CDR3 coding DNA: TGTTCCAGCAGACCTGGGACAGCGAACACCGGGGAGCTGTTTTTT.

The DNA of the CDR3 is TGCGCCAGCAGCTTGGGAGAGAGGAACACTGAAGCTTTCTTT. It codes for CASSLGERNTEAFF. The chain combines TRBV5-1 with TRBJ1-1; D uncertain. V lost 0 bases and J lost 1, with 7 bases in between. Germline loops: CDR1 SGHRS, CDR2 YFSETQ. The CDR3 totals 14 residues.

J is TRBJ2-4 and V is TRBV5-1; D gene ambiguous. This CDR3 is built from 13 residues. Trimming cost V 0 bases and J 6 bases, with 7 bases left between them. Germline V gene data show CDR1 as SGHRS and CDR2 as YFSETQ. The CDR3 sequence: CASSLAPGNIQYF. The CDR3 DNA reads TGCGCCAGCAGCTTGGCGCCGGGAAACATTCAGTACTTC. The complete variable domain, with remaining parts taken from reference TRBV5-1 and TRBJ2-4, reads KAGVTQTPRYLIKTRGQQVTLSCSPISGHRSVSWYQQTPGQGLQFLFEYFSETQRNKGNFPGRFSGRQFSNSRSEMNVSTLELGDSALYLCASSLAPGNIQYFGAGTRLSVL.

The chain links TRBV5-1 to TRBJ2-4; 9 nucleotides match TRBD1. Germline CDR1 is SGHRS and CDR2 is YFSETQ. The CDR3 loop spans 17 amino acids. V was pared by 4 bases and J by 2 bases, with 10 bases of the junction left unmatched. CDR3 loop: CASSTYAGTGTKNIQYF. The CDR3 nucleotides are TGCGCCAGCAGCACCTACGCCGGGACAGGGACCAAAAACATTCAGTACTTC.